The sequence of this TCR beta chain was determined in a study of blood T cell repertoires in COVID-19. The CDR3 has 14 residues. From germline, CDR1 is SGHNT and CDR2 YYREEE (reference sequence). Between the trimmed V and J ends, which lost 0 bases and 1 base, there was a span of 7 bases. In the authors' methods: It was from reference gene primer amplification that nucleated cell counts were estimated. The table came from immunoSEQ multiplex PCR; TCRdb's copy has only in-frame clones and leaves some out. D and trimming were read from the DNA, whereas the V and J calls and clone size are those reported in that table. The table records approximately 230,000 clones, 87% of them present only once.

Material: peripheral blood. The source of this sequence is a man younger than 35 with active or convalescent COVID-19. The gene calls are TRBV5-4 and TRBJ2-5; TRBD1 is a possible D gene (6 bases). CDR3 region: CASSLGGPQETQYF. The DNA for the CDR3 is TGTGCCAGCAGCTTGGGGGGGCCCCAAGAGACCCAGTACTTC.